Following are 32 T cell receptor beta chains from one sample sequenced in a study of graft-versus-host responses after intestinal transplantation. Only in-frame clones appear in the TCRdb table, and some are missing; sequencing was by immunoSEQ multiplex PCR. The profile shows over 7,500 clones, about 30% of them singletons. There were about 200,000 CFSE-labeled responder cells plated together with about 200,000 irradiated, violet-dye-labeled stimulator cells. Sequences were derived from alloreactive CD8+ T cells from a mixed lymphocyte reaction culture, sampled before transplantation. Subset indicated: CFSE-low proliferating T cells sorted from roughly 6-day pre-transplant mixed lymphocyte reaction (GvH or HvG direction). These receptors all stem from a human patient who was an organ donor for intestinal transplantation.

The chain uses TRBV7-9 and TRBJ1-2, with 7 bases that match TRBD1. The germline V gene encodes CDR1 SEHNR and CDR2 FQNEAQ (reference sequence). The trim removed 5 bases at V and 0 bases at J, leaving 12 bases unmatched. This CDR3 has 17 residues. The CDR3 DNA sequence: TGTGCCAGCAGCCCATCAGGGGGTCTACTAGCTAACTATGGCTACACCTTC. Protein: CASSPSGGLLANYGYTF.

Only a few counts were recorded for this clone. The rearrangement links TRBV28 to TRBJ2-5; TRBD2 might be the D (5 bases). CDR1 and CDR2 from the germline V gene are MDHEN and SYDVKM. Trimming pared 8 bases from V and 4 bases from J, leaving 17 bases between. The CDR3 runs 14 residues. In DNA, the CDR3 is TGTGCCAGCCGCCCGGACGGGGTGGTAGAGACCCAGTACTTC. Amino acid sequence: CASRPDGVVETQYF.

This clone was found a few times. V and J are TRBV11-2 and TRBJ1-1, with 8 bases fitting TRBD1. Germline CDR1 SGHAT, CDR2 FQNNGV. CDR3 length: 12 amino acids. J gave up 10 bases and V 1 base, and 2 bases lay outside the gene matches. The CDR3 here is CASSLGRGRAFF. CDR3 DNA: TGTGCCAGCAGCTTAGGCAGGGGGCGAGCTTTCTTT.

This clone was observed many times. This chain links TRBV11-2 with TRBJ2-7; 8 bases map to TRBD2. Per germline, CDR1 SGHAT and CDR2 FQNNGV. This CDR3 has 14 amino acids. Trimming at V came to 3 bases and at J to 1 base, leaving 2 bases not matched to a gene. Written as DNA, the CDR3 is TGTGCCAGCAGCTTCGAGCGGGAGTCCTACGAGCAGTACTTC. This gives the protein CASSFERESYEQYF.

The chain links TRBV27 to TRBJ1-1; TRBD1 matches at 12 bases. Germline assignment: CDR1 MNHEY and CDR2 SMNVEV (reference sequence). The CDR3 has 16 residues. With 7 bases clipped from V and 5 bases from J, the junction kept 11 bases outside the gene matches. The CDR3 region is CASKGARDRGRTEAFF. CDR3 DNA: TGTGCCAGCAAAGGGGCCCGGGACAGGGGGCGGACTGAAGCTTTCTTT.

The V and J genes are TRBV21-1 and TRBJ2-3; the D call of TRBD2 is as the table states it, not checked on the DNA. TRBV21-1 is deemed a pseudogene. The CDR3 extends over 22 amino acids. CDR3 DNA: TGTGCCAGCAGCAACAAAGGGCTTCTTACGTTAGCGGGGGGGGATAACACAGATACGCAGTATTTT. It is translated as CASSNKGLLTLAGGDNTDTQYF.

This chain uses TRBV5-6 with TRBJ2-7, with 10 bases lining up with TRBD1. CDR3 size: 15 residues. Germline CDR1 and CDR2: SGHDT and YYEEEE. Trimming at V came to 1 base and at J to 5 bases, leaving 6 bases not matched to a gene. CDR3 sequence reads: CASSLPDRGRNEQYF. CDR3 nucleotides: TGTGCCAGCAGCTTGCCTGACAGGGGGCGCAACGAGCAGTACTTC.

The genes are TRBV6-4 and TRBJ2-1, with 9 bases fitting TRBD2. The ends lost 6 bases at V and 5 bases at J; junction bases unmatched: 8. Germline CDR1 is MRHNA and CDR2 is SNTAGT. The length of the CDR3 is 15 residues. The CDR3 DNA is TGTGCCAGCAGCAATGAAGCGGGGGGAAACAATGAGCAGTTCTTC. Its translation is CASSNEAGGNNEQFF.

The chain links TRBV7-6 to TRBJ2-2, with a tentative D call TRBD2 (6 bases). V was pared by 2 bases and J by 3 bases, with 13 bases between. The CDR3 is made up of 16 amino acids. Per germline, CDR1 SGHVS and CDR2 FNYEAQ. As DNA, the CDR3 is TGTGCCAGCAGCTTAAGCCGGGAGCGGTACACCGGGGAGCTGTTTTTT. Its translation: CASSLSRERYTGELFF.

V usage is TRBV27 and J usage is TRBJ2-7; TRBD2 agrees at 11 bases. Per the germline V gene, CDR1 is MNHEY and CDR2 is SMNVEV (reference sequence). V gave up 2 bases and J gave up 3 bases; unmatched junction bases: 6. The CDR3 is 16 amino acids. Written as DNA, the CDR3 is TGTGCCAGCAGTTTAGAGGGGACTAGCGGTTACTACGAGCAGTACTTC. Residues: CASSLEGTSGYYEQYF.

This clone is labeled as medium-sized. The CDR3 coding sequence is TGTGCCAACCGGGACAGTGGCTACAATGAGCAGTTCTTC. It is translated as CANRDSGYNEQFF. The chain couples TRBV6-1 to TRBJ2-1, with 7 bases fitting TRBD1. The germline gives CDR1 MNHNS, CDR2 SASEGT. Trimming at V came to 10 bases and at J to 3 bases, leaving 6 bases not matched to a gene. The CDR3 runs 13 residues.

In its sample, this clone was seen a few times. The chain combines TRBV5-1 with TRBJ1-2; 8 bases are shared with TRBD1. V lost 1 base to trimming and J lost 4 bases; unmatched junction nucleotides: 6. Germline CDR1 is SGHRS and CDR2 is YFSETQ. The CDR3 extends over 15 amino acids. The CDR3 loop is CASSLFQGAGYGYTF. In DNA, the CDR3 is TGCGCCAGCAGCTTGTTCCAGGGGGCTGGCTATGGCTACACCTTC.

This sequence joins TRBV6-1 and TRBJ2-3, with 15 bases that match TRBD2. V shed 4 bases, J shed 4 bases, and the junction held 0 bases outside the gene matches. CDR3 length equals 15 residues. CDR1 and CDR2 from the germline V gene are MNHNS and SASEGT. Written as DNA, the CDR3 is TGTGCCAGCAGTGGGACTAGCGGGGGGGCAGATACGCAGTATTTT. Protein: CASSGTSGGADTQYF.

The gene calls are TRBV5-1 and TRBJ2-7; 8 nucleotides agree with TRBD1. Germline V lookup: CDR1 SGHRS, CDR2 YFSETQ. Unmatched junction bases numbered 4, after V lost 2 bases and J lost 3 bases. The CDR3 consists of 14 residues. CDR3 nucleotide sequence: TGCGCCAGCAGCTTAGACAGGGGTATCTACGAGCAGTACTTC. Encoded protein: CASSLDRGIYEQYF. The complete variable domain, with remaining parts taken from reference TRBV5-1 and TRBJ2-7, reads KAGVTQTPRYLIKTRGQQVTLSCSPISGHRSVSWYQQTPGQGLQFLFEYFSETQRNKGNFPGRFSGRQFSNSRSEMNVSTLELGDSALYLCASSLDRGIYEQYFGPGTRLTVT.

In its sample, this clone was seen a few times. The V and J genes are TRBV5-8 and TRBJ1-1; D might be TRBD1 (5 bases). The V end lost 6 bases, the J end lost 1 base, and 13 bases lay between the germline ends. Germline V lookup: CDR1 SGHTS, CDR2 YDEGEE. The CDR3 contains 14 residues. The CDR3 is CASNLGGGNTEAFF. For the CDR3, the DNA is TGTGCCAGCAACCTCGGGGGGGGGAACACTGAAGCTTTCTTT.

This clone has just a few counts. One end of the junction fails to match germline, which may point to a read error. The chain couples TRBV29-1 to TRBJ2-1; D is possibly TRBD2 (6 bases). From germline, CDR1 is SQVTM and CDR2 ANQGSEA. The CDR3 covers 14 residues. The CDR3 region has the DNA TGCAGCGTGGACGGGGGAGTCTCCCACAATGAGCAGTTCTTC. Amino acid sequence: CSVDGGVSHNEQFF.

This chain links TRBV13 with TRBJ2-7; maybe TRBD2 (5 bases). V lost 6 bases, J lost 3 bases, and 18 bases lay in between. The CDR3 is made up of 15 amino acids. From germline, CDR1 is PRHDT and CDR2 FYEKMQ (reference sequence). The CDR3 here is CASSPPTGSRYEQYF. For the CDR3, the DNA is TGTGCCAGCAGTCCCCCCACGGGGTCCCGCTACGAGCAGTACTTC.

The chain links TRBV7-2 to TRBJ1-1; no clear D. CDR3 size: 17 residues. V was trimmed by 5 bases and J by 0 bases, leaving 19 bases between them. Germline CDR1 SGHTA, CDR2 FQGNSA. The CDR3 DNA is TGTGCCAGCAGCCCACCCGGGGTATATAGGATGAACACTGAAGCTTTCTTT. Translating gives CASSPPGVYRMNTEAFF.

This clone has more than one count but fewer than ten. V and J are TRBV13 and TRBJ2-7, with TRBD1 as a possible D gene (5 bases). The CDR3 spans 14 residues. Trimming cost V 5 bases and J 0 bases, with 11 bases left between them. Per the germline V gene, CDR1 is PRHDT and CDR2 is FYEKMQ (reference sequence). CDR3 in DNA: TGTGCCAGCAGCCCGGCCGACAGCTCCTACGAGCAGTACTTC. This translates into CASSPADSSYEQYF.

The V gene is TRBV7-9, the J gene TRBJ2-7, with TRBD1 as a possible D gene (6 bases). The CDR3 extends over 14 amino acids. Trimming stripped 0 bases from V and 4 bases from J, with 10 bases between. CDR1 is SEHNR, CDR2 FQNEAQ, per germline (reference sequence). CDR3 residues: CASSLAPGAYEQYF. The CDR3 DNA is TGTGCCAGCAGCTTAGCGCCAGGGGCATACGAGCAGTACTTC. Filled out from reference TRBV7-9 and TRBJ2-7, the complete variable domain reads DTGVSQNPRHKITKRGQNVTFRCDPISEHNRLYWYRQTLGQGPEFLTYFQNEAQLEKSRLLSDRFSAERPKGSFSTLEIQRTEQGDSAMYLCASSLAPGAYEQYFGPGTRLTVT.

This clone is judged medium-sized. The chain is built from TRBV27 and TRBJ2-7; 7 bases line up with TRBD1. The CDR3 consists of 15 residues. The germline V gene encodes CDR1 MNHEY and CDR2 SMNVEV (reference sequence). V dropped 5 bases and J dropped 4; count of bases not matched to a gene: 11. The CDR3 sequence is CASSLTGLGIYEQYF. Here the CDR3 DNA reads TGTGCCAGCAGTCTGACAGGGTTGGGGATATACGAGCAGTACTTC.

Relative to its sample, this clone is medium-sized. The V gene is TRBV6-4, the J gene TRBJ2-1; 10 bases fit TRBD2. V lost 5 bases, J lost 7 bases, and 8 bases stayed unmatched. Germline V CDR1 and CDR2: MRHNA, SNTAGT. CDR3 length: 15 residues. This chain's CDR3 is CASSFRAGGGNEQFF. The CDR3 DNA reads TGTGCCAGCAGTTTCCGAGCGGGGGGGGGAAATGAGCAGTTCTTC.

This clone was found a few times. The rearrangement joins TRBV7-9 to TRBJ1-5, with 9 bases that match TRBD1. The CDR3 spans 15 residues. Germline V gene lookup returns CDR1 SEHNR and CDR2 FQNEAQ (reference sequence). V was pared by 4 bases and J by 5 bases, with 6 bases of the junction left unmatched. The CDR3 DNA is TGTGCCAGCAGCTCGACAGGGGGTCAGGATCAGCCCCAGCATTTT. It is translated as CASSSTGGQDQPQHF.

This clone occurred once. The chain employs TRBV27 and TRBJ2-7; D is ambiguous. The CDR3 extends over 17 amino acids. Trimming took off 3 bases at V and 3 bases at J, with 21 bases between the two ends. In germline, CDR1 is MNHEY, CDR2 SMNVEV (reference sequence). The CDR3 region is CASSFLNGPPTFYEQYF. The CDR3 DNA reads TGTGCCAGCAGTTTCCTCAATGGGCCCCCCACTTTCTACGAGCAGTACTTC.

The table lists this clone with a few counts. Written as DNA, the CDR3 is TGTGCCAGCAGTGAAACAGGAGGGGGCACAGATACGCAGTATTTT. Its protein is CASSETGGGTDTQYF. The gene calls are TRBV6-4 and TRBJ2-3, with D possibly matching TRBD2 (6 bases). Germline CDR1 is MRHNA and CDR2 is SNTAGT. Trimming stripped 3 bases from V and 1 base from J, with 11 bases between. The CDR3 has 15 amino acids.

Judged by abundance, this clone is medium-sized. The chain carries TRBV6-1 and TRBJ2-4, with TRBD1 matching over 7 bases. The CDR3 totals 13 residues. The junction had 9 bases not matched to a gene; V was cut back by 0 bases and J by 16 bases. Germline CDR1 MNHNS, CDR2 SASEGT. CDR3 sequence reads: CASSEAPQGGGYF. CDR3 DNA: TGTGCCAGCAGTGAAGCGCCTCAAGGGGGCGGATACTTC.

The chain joins TRBV29-1 to TRBJ2-3, with D perhaps TRBD1 (5 bases). Between the trimmed V and J ends, which lost 3 bases and 8 bases, there was a span of 15 bases. CDR1 and CDR2 from the germline V gene are SQVTM and ANQGSEA. The CDR3 runs 13 residues. DNA of the CDR3: TGCAGCGTTGACAGGGCCTTTGTGAGTACGCAGTATTTT. This translates into CSVDRAFVSTQYF.

V is TRBV5-1 and J is TRBJ1-1; no reliable D call. This CDR3 region has 13 residues. Looked up from germline, CDR1 is SGHRS and CDR2 is YFSETQ. V was cut by 2 bases and J by 3 bases, with 8 bases left in between. This chain's CDR3 is CASSFVQDTEAFF. The CDR3 nucleotides are TGCGCCAGCAGCTTTGTGCAGGACACTGAAGCTTTCTTT. Full variable domain (outside the CDR3, taken from reference TRBV5-1 and TRBJ1-1): KAGVTQTPRYLIKTRGQQVTLSCSPISGHRSVSWYQQTPGQGLQFLFEYFSETQRNKGNFPGRFSGRQFSNSRSEMNVSTLELGDSALYLCASSFVQDTEAFFGQGTRLTVV.

The chain has TRBV7-2 and TRBJ1-5; D is undetermined. Germline V CDR1 and CDR2: SGHTA, FQGNSA. The V end was cut by 5 bases, the J end by 6 bases, with 11 bases between. The CDR3 sequence is 13 residues long. The chain's CDR3 is CASSPLRFQPQHF. CDR3 DNA sequence: TGTGCCAGCAGCCCCCTCAGATTTCAGCCCCAGCATTTT.

The chain recombines TRBV7-9 with TRBJ1-2; possible D gene TRBD1, 6 bases. The CDR3 sequence is 15 residues long. The germline V and J ends were trimmed by 1 base and 3 bases, with 12 bases remaining between them. In germline, CDR1 is SEHNR, CDR2 FQNEAQ (reference sequence). CDR3 loop: CASSLGRYRDYGYTF. The CDR3 DNA reads as TGTGCCAGCAGCTTAGGACGGTACAGGGACTATGGCTACACCTTC.

This chain links TRBV7-9 with TRBJ1-2; possibly TRBD1 for D (5 bases). Germline CDR1 reads SEHNR; CDR2 reads FQNEAQ (reference sequence). Trimming pared 7 bases from V and 6 bases from J, leaving 15 bases between. The CDR3 is 13 residues long. The DNA of the CDR3 is TGTGCCAGCACCATGGGGCGATCAGATGGCTACACCTTC. It translates to CASTMGRSDGYTF.

The chain links TRBV27 to TRBJ1-2, with a weak D call TRBD1 (5 bases). The CDR3 sequence is 15 residues long. V lost 6 bases and J lost 4, with 18 bases in between. From germline, CDR1 is MNHEY and CDR2 SMNVEV (reference sequence). The CDR3: CASSFGPSQGYGYTF. The CDR3 DNA follows: TGTGCCAGCAGCTTCGGACCCTCGCAGGGCTATGGCTACACCTTC.